One sample yielded the 19 T cell receptor beta chains listed below, sequenced in a study of response to subunit inactivated influenza vaccine. TCRdb itself ran the RT-PCR reads through MiXCR, one entry per CDR3 protein. This table has fewer than 700,000 distinct CDR3 sequences, approximately 12% appearing once. Specimen: PBMCs from blood, collected 35 to 45 days after vaccination. These receptors came from a man between 45 and 60 years old who received an inactivated influenza vaccine.

The chain has TRBV5-6 and TRBJ1-2, with D hard to call. V shed 4 bases and J shed 1 base, with 8 bases lying between them. The CDR3 spans 13 residues. Germline CDR1 and CDR2: SGHDT and YYEEEE. CDR3 residues: CASSHRDNYGYTF. The DNA of the CDR3 is TGTGCCAGCAGCCACAGAGATAACTATGGCTACACCTTC.

Many counts were recorded for this clonotype. The V gene is TRBV12-3 or TRBV12-4, the J gene TRBJ1-6; TRBD1 is a possible D gene (5 bases). The V end lost 4 bases, the J end lost 9 bases, and 10 bases lay between the germline ends. CDR3 size: 13 residues. The CDR3 loop is CASSSGAGSPLHF. The DNA for the CDR3 is TGTGCCAGCAGTTCTGGGGCTGGTTCACCCCTCCACTTT.

This clonotype was observed a handful of times. The CDR3: CASSTQGRNSPLHF. CDR3 bases: TGTGCCAGCAGCACTCAGGGGCGTAATTCACCCCTCCACTTT. The V and J genes are TRBV3-1 and TRBJ1-6; possibly TRBD1 for D (6 bases). The length of the CDR3 is 14 residues. V was pared by 5 bases and J by 6 bases, with 11 bases between. Germline loops: CDR1 LGHDT, CDR2 YNNKEL (reference sequence).

V and J are TRBV5-1 and TRBJ2-3; 8 bases are a match to TRBD2. The CDR3 runs 16 residues. CDR1 is SGHRS, CDR2 YFSETQ, per germline. Germline trimming cut 0 bases from V and 3 bases from J; bases unmatched to any gene: 6. CDR3: CASSLGQRGQTDTQYF. In nucleotides, the CDR3 is TGCGCCAGCAGCTTGGGCCAGCGGGGGCAAACAGATACGCAGTATTTT.

The table lists this clonotype with many counts. The chain joins TRBV20-1 to TRBJ2-1, with TRBD2 identical over 7 bases. The junction had 2 bases not matched to a gene; V was cut back by 0 bases and J by 0 bases. This CDR3 spans 15 amino acids. In germline, CDR1 is DFQATT, CDR2 SNEGSKA (reference sequence). CDR3 protein: CSARDLADSYNEQFF. The CDR3 region has the DNA TGCAGTGCTAGAGATCTAGCGGACTCCTACAATGAGCAGTTCTTC.

This clonotype occurred a few times. This chain connects TRBV6-1 to TRBJ2-1; tentatively, D is TRBD2 (6 bases). CDR3 length equals 17 residues. Germline V gene lookup returns CDR1 MNHNS and CDR2 SASEGT. V lost 4 bases, J lost 4 bases, and 20 bases lay in between. CDR3 in amino acids: CASSGGDSQEVYNEQFF. CDR3 sequence (DNA): TGTGCCAGCAGTGGGGGGGACTCCCAAGAGGTTTACAATGAGCAGTTCTTC.

There are a few counts of this clonotype. The chain joins TRBV7-2 to TRBJ1-2; 12 bases align to TRBD1. CDR1 and CDR2 from the germline V gene are SGHTA and FQGNSA. CDR3 length equals 14 residues. Losses at the gene ends were 4 bases for V and 8 bases for J; bases not matched to a gene: 5. The CDR3 loop is CASSSTGTGGGYTF. CDR3 DNA: TGTGCCAGCAGCTCCACCGGGACAGGGGGCGGCTACACCTTC.

This clonotype has more than one count but fewer than ten. This chain links TRBV13 with TRBJ2-1; 9 bases align to TRBD2. CDR1 is PRHDT and CDR2 is FYEKMQ in the germline V gene (reference sequence). CDR3 length: 17 amino acids. The V and J ends lost 4 bases and 9 bases, in that order; junction bases with no gene match: 16. CDR3: CASSYPPGLATAGEQFF. The CDR3 region has the DNA TGTGCCAGCAGCTACCCCCCGGGACTAGCAACCGCCGGTGAGCAGTTCTTC.

The rearrangement links TRBV28 to TRBJ2-7; D is perhaps TRBD2 (5 bases). The CDR3 runs 14 residues. The ends were cut back, 5 bases at V and 0 bases at J, with 11 bases in the middle. From germline, CDR1 is MDHEN and CDR2 SYDVKM. CDR3 protein: CASSLPRGSYEQYF. The DNA for the CDR3 is TGTGCCAGCAGTCTTCCCCGGGGCTCCTACGAGCAGTACTTC.

V usage is TRBV7-2 and J usage is TRBJ2-3; the match to TRBD2 covers 7 bases. V shed 5 bases, J shed 3 bases, and the junction held 14 bases outside the gene matches. Per the germline V gene, CDR1 is SGHTA and CDR2 is FQGNSA. CDR3 length: 17 residues. CDR3 protein: CASSPTVGGVRTDTQYF. The CDR3 nucleotides are TGTGCCAGCAGCCCAACCGTTGGGGGGGTCCGGACAGATACGCAGTATTTT.

This chain links TRBV28 with TRBJ2-7; 9 bases map to TRBD1. With V trimmed by 5 bases and J by 3 bases, 5 bases remained unmatched. Germline V gives CDR1 MDHEN, CDR2 SYDVKM. The CDR3 runs to 14 residues. This CDR3 is CASSTGQGLYEQYF. CDR3 in DNA: TGTGCCAGCAGTACTGGACAGGGGCTCTACGAGCAGTACTTC. The full variable domain, its missing parts supplied by reference TRBV28 and TRBJ2-7, is DVKVTQSSRYLVKRTGEKVFLECVQDMDHENMFWYRQDPGLGLRLIYFSYDVKMKEKGDIPEGYSVSREKKERFSLILESASTNQTSMYLCASSTGQGLYEQYFGPGTRLTVT.

CDR3 residues: CASSLRTSGAYNEQFF. CDR3 in DNA: TGTGCCAGCTCACTGAGGACTAGCGGGGCGTACAATGAGCAGTTCTTC. This chain uses TRBV18 with TRBJ2-1; 12 nucleotides align to TRBD2. The CDR3 consists of 16 residues. The V segment lost 4 bases and the J segment 4 bases; nucleotides outside the gene matches: 5. Germline V gene lookup returns CDR1 KGHSH and CDR2 LQKENI.

This chain joins TRBV3-1 and TRBJ1-1, with a tentative D call TRBD1 (5 bases). CDR3 length equals 16 residues. Germline assignment: CDR1 LGHDT and CDR2 YNNKEL (reference sequence). The V end lost 2 bases, the J end lost 7 bases, and 20 bases lay between the germline ends. The CDR3 region is CASSQPGLPVMDEAFF. For the CDR3, the DNA is TGTGCCAGCAGCCAACCGGGACTTCCCGTAATGGATGAAGCTTTCTTT. Filled out from reference TRBV3-1 and TRBJ1-1, the complete variable domain reads DTAVSQTPKYLVTQMGNDKSIKCEQNLGHDTMYWYKQDSKKFLKIMFSYNNKELIINETVPNRFSPKSPDKAHLNLHINSLELGDSAVYFCASSQPGLPVMDEAFFGQGTRLTVV.

This clonotype came up a few times. The rearrangement uses TRBV6-5 and TRBJ2-7; the match to TRBD1 covers 9 bases. The CDR3 has 15 residues. The germline V gene encodes CDR1 MNHEY and CDR2 SVGAGI. Trimming removed 0 bases from V and 7 bases from J; junction bases left unmatched: 7. CDR3 sequence: CASSYSSGQGYEQYF. The CDR3 bases are TGTGCCAGCAGTTACTCGTCGGGACAGGGTTATGAGCAGTACTTC.

This clonotype was seen ten or more times. The chain uses TRBV5-5 and TRBJ1-5; TRBD1 matches 9 bases. Trimming took 3 bases from V and 6 from J; bases not matched to a gene: 10. CDR1 SGHKS and CDR2 YYEKEE come from the germline V gene (reference sequence). The CDR3 covers 16 residues. The CDR3 reads CASSWITGGGGQPQHF. The CDR3 bases are TGTGCCAGCAGCTGGATTACAGGGGGCGGAGGTCAGCCCCAGCATTTT.

There are a few counts of this clonotype. The rearrangement links TRBV5-5 to TRBJ2-1; D might be TRBD1 (6 bases). Germline CDR1 and CDR2: SGHKS and YYEKEE (reference sequence). The CDR3 has 15 residues. Trimming stripped 0 bases from V and 12 bases from J, with 19 bases between. The CDR3 region has the DNA TGTGCCAGCAGCTTGGGACAGGCGGTAGTAATTGGGCAGTTCTTC. Encoded protein: CASSLGQAVVIGQFF. The entire variable domain, with the rest obtained from reference TRBV5-5 and TRBJ2-1, is as follows: DAGVTQSPTHLIKTRGQQVTLRCSPISGHKSVSWYQQVLGQGPQFIFQYYEKEERGRGNFPDRFSARQFPNYSSELNVNALLLGDSALYLCASSLGQAVVIGQFFGPGTRLTVL.

The rearrangement joins TRBV7-9 to TRBJ2-5, with a possible D match to TRBD2 (6 bases). Germline CDR1 reads SEHNR; CDR2 reads FQNEAQ (reference sequence). Trimming left V 7 bases short and J 2 bases short, with 17 bases between. This CDR3 region has 15 residues. CDR3 sequence (DNA): TGTGCCAGCACCTTGAAAAGTAGCGGACAAGAGACCCAGTACTTC. It specifies CASTLKSSGQETQYF.

Only a few counts were recorded for this clonotype. The rearrangement links TRBV7-2 to TRBJ2-2; no firm D call. CDR1 and CDR2 from the germline V gene are SGHTA and FQGNSA. Trimming removed 5 bases from V and 8 bases from J, with 21 bases in between. This CDR3 has 16 amino acids. DNA for the CDR3: TGTGCCAGCAGCCCAAGAGGTTACGAACCTAAGGGGGAGCTGTTTTTT. This sequence encodes CASSPRGYEPKGELFF.

In its sample, this clonotype was seen a few times. V usage is TRBV12-3 or TRBV12-4 and J usage is TRBJ2-5, with a weak D call TRBD1 (5 bases). Trimming took off 3 bases at V and 4 bases at J, with 6 bases between the two ends. This CDR3 is 12 amino acids long. DNA for the CDR3: TGTGCCAGCAGTTTGGGGCCAGAGACCCAGTACTTC. Protein sequence: CASSLGPETQYF.